These T cell receptor beta chains were read from a single sample in a study of cytomegalovirus exposure and HLA in healthy donors. Profiled with immunoSEQ multiplex PCR; TCRdb holds only in-frame clones, not every one. The table lists around 120,000 clones, approximately 70% of them singletons, with roughly a tenth in the top ten. The sample taken for sequencing was PBMCs. These receptors were taken from a man aged 35-49 years in good health and CMV-seropositive. CDR3s leave out the opening cysteine and the closing phenylalanine or tryptophan. Fields, in order: CDR3 protein, clone size, V gene, CDR3 length, J gene. The listing skips clone size in some rows; elsewhere it reads once, few, many or a size class.

cdr3_aa: ASSEIEGTSGSKETQY
clone_size: .
v_call: TRBV2
cdr3_length: 16
j_call: TRBJ2-5

cdr3_aa: ATWDRDEAF
clone_size: .
v_call: TRBV23-1
cdr3_length: 9
j_call: TRBJ1-1

cdr3_aa: ASRPDSREGYT
clone_size: .
v_call: TRBV19
cdr3_length: 11
j_call: TRBJ1-2

cdr3_aa: AISAQTNSNQPQH
clone_size: .
v_call: TRBV10-3
cdr3_length: 13
j_call: TRBJ1-5

cdr3_aa: ASSESEKLF
clone_size: few
v_call: TRBV6-1
cdr3_length: 9
j_call: TRBJ1-4

cdr3_aa: ASSLLRGGRSRNEQF
clone_size: .
v_call: TRBV27
cdr3_length: 15
j_call: TRBJ2-1

cdr3_aa: ASRGQSQETQY
clone_size: .
v_call: TRBV7-9
cdr3_length: 11
j_call: TRBJ2-5

cdr3_aa: ASSFAGADTQY
clone_size: .
v_call: TRBV5-1
cdr3_length: 11
j_call: TRBJ2-3

cdr3_aa: ASSPSRGEAF
clone_size: .
v_call: TRBV5-6
cdr3_length: 10
j_call: TRBJ1-1

cdr3_aa: ASSHYRELF
clone_size: .
v_call: TRBV14
cdr3_length: 9
j_call: TRBJ2-2

cdr3_aa: ASSERDNYNSPLH
clone_size: .
v_call: TRBV25-1
cdr3_length: 13
j_call: TRBJ1-6

cdr3_aa: ASSLPDRFTDTQY
clone_size: .
v_call: TRBV28
cdr3_length: 13
j_call: TRBJ2-3

cdr3_aa: ASSVASVPETQY
clone_size: .
v_call: TRBV9
cdr3_length: 12
j_call: TRBJ2-5

cdr3_aa: ASSLSVAGADEQF
clone_size: few
v_call: TRBV28
cdr3_length: 13
j_call: TRBJ2-1

cdr3_aa: ASSSPGVGLF
clone_size: few
v_call: TRBV6-5
cdr3_length: 10
j_call: TRBJ1-4

cdr3_aa: ASSLGLAGGNEQF
clone_size: .
v_call: TRBV5-5
cdr3_length: 13
j_call: TRBJ2-1

cdr3_aa: ASSIVDREKLF
clone_size: .
v_call: TRBV19
cdr3_length: 11
j_call: TRBJ1-4

cdr3_aa: ASSQDRGRTGELF
clone_size: .
v_call: TRBV4-2
cdr3_length: 13
j_call: TRBJ2-2

cdr3_aa: ASSDSTGGANVLT
clone_size: .
v_call: TRBV6-4
cdr3_length: 13
j_call: TRBJ2-6

cdr3_aa: ASSAWGETDTQY
clone_size: .
v_call: TRBV2
cdr3_length: 12
j_call: TRBJ2-3

cdr3_aa: ASSLGQAPDTQY
clone_size: once
v_call: TRBV5-1
cdr3_length: 12
j_call: TRBJ2-3

cdr3_aa: ASSWTDIFGGEKLF
clone_size: .
v_call: TRBV5-1
cdr3_length: 14
j_call: TRBJ1-4

cdr3_aa: ASSLIEGSYEQY
clone_size: .
v_call: TRBV7-2
cdr3_length: 12
j_call: TRBJ2-7

cdr3_aa: ASFLSGANVLT
clone_size: few
v_call: TRBV25-1
cdr3_length: 11
j_call: TRBJ2-6

cdr3_aa: AISRQGSIGGYT
clone_size: few
v_call: TRBV10-3
cdr3_length: 12
j_call: TRBJ1-2

cdr3_aa: ASSVRQGAYEQY
clone_size: .
v_call: TRBV6-1
cdr3_length: 12
j_call: TRBJ2-7

cdr3_aa: ASTPGEALTDTQY
clone_size: .
v_call: TRBV10-2
cdr3_length: 13
j_call: TRBJ2-3

cdr3_aa: ASSVPGSPYNEQF
clone_size: .
v_call: TRBV2
cdr3_length: 13
j_call: TRBJ2-1

cdr3_aa: ASRGWEGGIQY
clone_size: .
v_call: TRBV25-1
cdr3_length: 11
j_call: TRBJ2-4

cdr3_aa: ASSSTGVYEQF
clone_size: .
v_call: TRBV27
cdr3_length: 11
j_call: TRBJ2-1

cdr3_aa: ASSLGGFYEQY
clone_size: .
v_call: TRBV4-2
cdr3_length: 11
j_call: TRBJ2-7

cdr3_aa: ASSEGTGYQETQY
clone_size: .
v_call: TRBV10-1
cdr3_length: 13
j_call: TRBJ2-5